This TCR beta chain was captured by sequencing in a study of spatial heterogeneity in lung cancer. Study conclusions and caveats: Ubiquitous expanded tumor TCRs showed up in blood more at resection than follow-up.

The CDR3 has 13 residues. V was trimmed by 5 bases and J by 1 base, leaving 8 bases between them. CDR1 is SEHNR and CDR2 is FQNEAQ in the germline V gene (reference sequence). This clonotype turned up a few times. What it recognizes is unknown. Each CDR3 protein is one row after TCRdb ran MiXCR on the 5' RACE reads. The data hold tens of thousands of distinct CDR3 sequences, with about an eighth observed a single time. As to time point: sample taken at primary tumor resection. Whole RNA obtained from tumor, nontumor lung or frozen PBMC underwent sequencing without sorting. This specimen consisted of PBMCs, obtained at surgery. The clonotype was recovered from a male donor with early-stage non-small cell lung cancer. The V call is TRBV7-9, the J call TRBJ1-2, with D unclear. CDR3 in DNA: TGTGCCAGCAGCCCCAGAATTAACTATGGCTACACCTTC. Amino acids: CASSPRINYGYTF.